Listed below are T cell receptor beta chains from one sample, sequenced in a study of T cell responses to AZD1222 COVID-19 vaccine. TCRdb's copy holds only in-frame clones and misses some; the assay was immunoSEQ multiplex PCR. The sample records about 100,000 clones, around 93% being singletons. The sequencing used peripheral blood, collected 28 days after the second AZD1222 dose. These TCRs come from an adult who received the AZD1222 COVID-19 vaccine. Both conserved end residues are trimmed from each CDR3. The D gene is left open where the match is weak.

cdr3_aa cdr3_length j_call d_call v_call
ASSQEPAAGNTIY 13 TRBJ1-3 - TRBV4-1
AWSVSVLAGRGETQY 15 TRBJ2-5 - TRBV30
ASTDLMNTEAF 11 TRBJ1-1 - TRBV5-1
ASFRWEGDSYEQY 13 TRBJ2-7 TRBD2 TRBV7-3
ASSLSGRGRDGYT 13 TRBJ1-2 - TRBV13
ASSWTENEQF 10 TRBJ2-1 - TRBV5-1
SAWALGNIQY 10 TRBJ2-4 - TRBV29-1
ASSFREGTEAF 11 TRBJ1-1 - TRBV12-3/TRBV12-4
ASSFPVNTEAF 11 TRBJ1-1 - TRBV7-2
ASSLGQGDGYT 11 TRBJ1-2 TRBD1 TRBV5-1
ASRQRGSDGGYT 12 TRBJ1-2 - TRBV13
AWGEVSYEQY 10 TRBJ2-7 - TRBV30
ASSPQPDRVNGYT 13 TRBJ1-2 TRBD1 TRBV3-1/TRBV3-2
ASSPGIVTKNIQY 13 TRBJ2-4 - TRBV27
ASSITRDSEAF 11 TRBJ1-1 - TRBV12-3/TRBV12-4
ASSPAGTPSYGYT 13 TRBJ1-2 - TRBV11-1
ASSFRGQTDGYT 12 TRBJ1-2 TRBD1 TRBV5-5
ASSLVGRHEKLF 12 TRBJ1-4 - TRBV5-6
SAVAGGGYNEQF 12 TRBJ2-1 TRBD2 TRBV29-1
ASKKQGGEKLF 11 TRBJ1-4 - TRBV6-5
ASSLTPPLYNEQF 13 TRBJ2-1 - TRBV7-9
SVGPANSYEQY 11 TRBJ2-7 - TRBV29-1
ASSDISSHQETQY 13 TRBJ2-5 - TRBV19
ASSVGPTGNSYEQY 14 TRBJ2-7 - TRBV9
ASTGGLDSPLH 11 TRBJ1-6 - TRBV3-1/TRBV3-2
ASSLVLGGGTEAF 13 TRBJ1-1 - TRBV5-1
ASSRTRTSGRITDTQY 16 TRBJ2-3 TRBD2 TRBV6-2/TRBV6-3
ASSSHTLTDTQY 12 TRBJ2-3 - TRBV28
ASNPSGQRTGELF 13 TRBJ2-2 - TRBV10-1
ARGTSGGGSYNEQF 14 TRBJ2-1 TRBD2 TRBV2
AWSVRYEQY 9 TRBJ2-7 - TRBV30
ASSLGSSPTDTQY 13 TRBJ2-3 - TRBV5-1